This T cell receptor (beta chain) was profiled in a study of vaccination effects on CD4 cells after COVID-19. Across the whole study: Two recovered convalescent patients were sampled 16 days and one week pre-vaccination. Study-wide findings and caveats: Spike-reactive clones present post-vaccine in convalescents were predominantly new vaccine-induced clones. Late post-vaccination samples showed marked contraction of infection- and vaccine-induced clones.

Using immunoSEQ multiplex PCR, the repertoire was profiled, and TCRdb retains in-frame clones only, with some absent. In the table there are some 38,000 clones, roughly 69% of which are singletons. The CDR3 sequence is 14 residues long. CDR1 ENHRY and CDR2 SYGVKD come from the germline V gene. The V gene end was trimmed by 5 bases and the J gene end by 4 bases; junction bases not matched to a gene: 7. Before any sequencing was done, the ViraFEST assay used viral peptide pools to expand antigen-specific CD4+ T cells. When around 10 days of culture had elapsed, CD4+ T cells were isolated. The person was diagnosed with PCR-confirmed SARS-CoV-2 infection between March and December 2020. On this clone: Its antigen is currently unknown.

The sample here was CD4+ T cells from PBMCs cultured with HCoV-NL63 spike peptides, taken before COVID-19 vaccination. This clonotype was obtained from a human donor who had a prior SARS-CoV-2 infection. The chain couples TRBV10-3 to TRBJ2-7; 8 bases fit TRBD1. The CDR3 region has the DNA TGTGCCATCAGTCCCCGGACAGGGACATACGAGCAGTACTTC. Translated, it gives CAISPRTGTYEQYF.